These 24 T cell receptor beta chains originate from one sample sequenced in a study of cytomegalovirus exposure and HLA in healthy donors. The PCR made use of 60 Vbeta and 13 Jbeta primers. The table came from immunoSEQ multiplex PCR; TCRdb's copy has only in-frame clones and leaves some out. The sample has about 190,000 clones, roughly 80% seen once. The sequencing input was PBMCs. The receptor source for this set is a woman in her fifties or sixties in good health and CMV-seronegative.

The chain combines TRBV4-3 with TRBJ1-3; D is ambiguous. Per germline, CDR1 LGHNA and CDR2 YSLEER. V lost 0 bases and J 0 bases, leaving 12 bases between the germline ends. This CDR3 contains 17 residues. Written as DNA, the CDR3 is TGCGCCAGCAGCCAAGAGGGCCGAAGCAGCTCTGGAAACACCATATATTTT. It specifies CASSQEGRSSSGNTIYF.

The rearrangement joins TRBV18 to TRBJ1-2; possibly TRBD1 for D (5 bases). The CDR3 has 15 amino acids. Trimming removed 8 bases from V and 0 bases from J, with 16 bases in between. Germline values: CDR1 KGHSH, CDR2 LQKENI. CDR3 bases: TGTGCCAGCATCTCGGGGGACGGACCTAACTATGGCTACACCTTC. Translated, it gives CASISGDGPNYGYTF.

The chain uses TRBV27 and TRBJ2-5, with TRBD2 matching over 13 bases. Judging by the DNA end, TRBJ2-7 fits better; the J call may be wrong. Germline-derived CDR1 and CDR2 are MNHEY and SMNVEV (reference sequence). The CDR3 is 16 amino acids. The CDR3 coding sequence is TGTGCCAGCAGTACGAGGACTAGCGGGAGATCCCACGAGCAGTACTTC. It codes for CASSTRTSGRSHEQYF.

This clone appeared a few times. The rearrangement joins TRBV7-8 to TRBJ2-5; TRBD2 might be the D (6 bases). This CDR3 is built from 16 residues. V lost 5 bases to trimming and J lost 5 bases, with 21 bases between them. Germline CDR1 and CDR2: SGHVS and FQNEAQ. In DNA form, the CDR3 reads TGTGCCAGCAGCCCCGCAAGTGGCGGGGCGGGTGAGACCCAGTACTTC. This gives the protein CASSPASGGAGETQYF.

This sequence joins TRBV25-1 and TRBJ2-7, with 10 bases lining up with TRBD1. V lost 1 base to trimming and J lost 1 base; unmatched junction nucleotides: 4. The CDR3 contains 16 residues. From germline, CDR1 is MGHDK and CDR2 SYGVNS. Here the CDR3 reads CASSELGQGVSYEQYF. CDR3 sequence (DNA): TGTGCCAGCAGTGAATTAGGACAGGGGGTATCCTACGAGCAGTACTTC.

V is TRBV7-3 and J is TRBJ2-7; 7 nucleotides line up with TRBD1. The CDR3 extends over 15 amino acids. Looked up from germline, CDR1 is SGHTA and CDR2 is FQGTGA. With 5 bases clipped from V and 3 bases from J, the junction kept 10 bases outside the gene matches. CDR3 protein: CASSQTGTANYEQYF. The CDR3, as DNA: TGTGCCAGCAGCCAAACCGGGACAGCAAACTACGAGCAGTACTTC.

The J gene is TRBJ1-1, the V gene TRBV5-1; D may be TRBD1 (6 bases). The CDR3 sequence is 15 residues long. The ends were cut back, 0 bases at V and 5 bases at J, with 14 bases in the middle. Per germline, CDR1 SGHRS and CDR2 YFSETQ. This CDR3 reads CASSLGPTGKTEAFF. The CDR3 DNA reads as TGCGCCAGCAGCTTGGGGCCGACAGGAAAGACTGAAGCTTTCTTT.

This chain links TRBV29-1 with TRBJ2-7; the match to TRBD1 covers 7 bases. Germline values: CDR1 SQVTM, CDR2 ANQGSEA. The CDR3 has 13 residues. V lost 6 bases and J lost 3; bases outside the gene matches: 8. The CDR3 reads CSVSTGTVYEQYF. The CDR3 bases are TGCAGCGTCTCGACCGGGACAGTCTACGAGCAGTACTTC.

This clone was detected a few times. The J gene is TRBJ2-7, the V gene TRBV6-5; 10 positions agree with TRBD2. This CDR3 contains 15 residues. The V gene's germline CDR1 is MNHEY and CDR2 SVGAGI. After removal of 6 bases from V and 0 bases from J, the junction contained 5 bases not matched to a gene. The CDR3 is CASRGLAMSSYEQYF. The DNA of the CDR3 is TGTGCCAGCAGGGGACTAGCGATGAGCTCCTACGAGCAGTACTTC.

The V call is TRBV28, the J call TRBJ1-2, with TRBD1 identical over 8 bases. This CDR3 has 15 residues. The V segment lost 6 bases and the J segment 6 bases; nucleotides outside the gene matches: 12. The germline CDR1 and CDR2 sequences are MDHEN and SYDVKM. CDR3 sequence (DNA): TGTGCCAGCAGGGTGACAGGGGCTTCCTCGAATGGCTACACCTTC. As protein: CASRVTGASSNGYTF.

The rearrangement links TRBV28 to TRBJ2-7; tentatively, D is TRBD1 (5 bases). Germline-derived CDR1 and CDR2 are MDHEN and SYDVKM. Trimming cost V 5 bases and J 5 bases, with 19 bases left between them. The CDR3 consists of 15 residues. The CDR3 DNA reads TGTGCCAGCAGTGTTTCAGGGCGACCTTTGGACGAGCAGTACTTC. Translation: CASSVSGRPLDEQYF.

This chain connects TRBV6-4 to TRBJ2-5; a weak D match, TRBD2 (6 bases). This CDR3 region has 17 residues. V shed 0 bases and J shed 1 base, with 15 bases lying between them. CDR1 and CDR2 from the germline V gene are MRHNA and SNTAGT. Here the CDR3 reads CASSDSRDSNSQETQYF. In DNA form, the CDR3 reads TGTGCCAGCAGTGACTCCCGGGACTCTAATTCCCAAGAGACCCAGTACTTC.

This chain uses TRBV4-1 with TRBJ2-5, with D possibly being TRBD1 (6 bases). Matching the DNA end better, TRBJ2-7 makes the J call doubtful. This CDR3 contains 14 residues. CDR1 and CDR2 (germline): MGHRA, YSYEKL. CDR3 sequence reads: CASSPTGSPYEQYF. The CDR3 nucleotides read TGCGCCAGCAGCCCGACAGGTAGCCCTTACGAGCAGTACTTC.

The chain recombines TRBV7-9 with TRBJ1-1, with TRBD1 identical over 7 bases. The trim removed 5 bases at V and 1 base at J, leaving 4 bases unmatched. CDR3 length equals 14 residues. Germline values: CDR1 SEHNR, CDR2 FQNEAQ (reference sequence). The CDR3, as DNA: TGTGCCAGCAGCCCGAGACAGGGGAACACTGAAGCTTTCTTT. Protein product: CASSPRQGNTEAFF.

The gene calls are TRBV4-1 and TRBJ2-2; no clear D gene. CDR3 size: 16 residues. V gave up 0 bases and J gave up 1 base, with 9 bases separating them. The V gene's germline CDR1 is MGHRA and CDR2 YSYEKL. Here the CDR3 DNA reads TGCGCCAGCAGCCAAGATTCGGGTCGGAACACCGGGGAGCTGTTTTTT. Amino acids: CASSQDSGRNTGELFF.

The gene calls are TRBV6-5 and TRBJ2-7, with a weak D call TRBD1 (5 bases). The CDR3 consists of 14 residues. V dropped 0 bases and J dropped 3 bases, with 9 bases sitting between them. Germline V lookup: CDR1 MNHEY, CDR2 SVGAGI. This CDR3 reads CASSYSWGLYEQYF. The CDR3 DNA follows: TGTGCCAGCAGTTACTCGTGGGGCCTCTACGAGCAGTACTTC.

DNA for the CDR3: TGTGCCAGCATCCTAAAACTTGCAGGGAACGACCCAGGGAACACTGAAGCTTTCTTT. Protein sequence: CASILKLAGNDPGNTEAFF. The V call is TRBV7-3, the J call TRBJ1-1, with D possibly TRBD1 on 5 matching bases. V was pared by 7 bases and J by 1 base, with 28 bases between. Per germline, CDR1 SGHTA and CDR2 FQGTGA. The CDR3 extends over 19 amino acids. Using reference TRBV7-3 and TRBJ1-1 for the parts outside the CDR3, the full variable domain is GAGVSQTPSNKVTEKGKYVELRCDPISGHTALYWYRQSLGQGPEFLIYFQGTGAADDSGLPNDRFFAVRPEGSVSTLKIQRTERGDSAVYLCASILKLAGNDPGNTEAFFGQGTRLTVV.

V gene TRBV19 combines with J gene TRBJ1-2; 7 bases align to TRBD1. CDR3 length: 18 amino acids. Germline CDR1 reads LNHDA; CDR2 reads SQIVND (reference sequence). Trimming at V came to 5 bases and at J to 4 bases, leaving 19 bases not matched to a gene. In DNA form, the CDR3 reads TGTGCCAGTAGTCCCTCTCACAGGGGAGTGGTGGGTAGCTATGGCTACACCTTC. Translating it yields CASSPSHRGVVGSYGYTF.

The chain is built from TRBV2 and TRBJ2-4; 9 nucleotides align to TRBD1. The CDR3 contains 15 residues. V dropped 6 bases and J dropped 0; count of bases not matched to a gene: 3. Looked up from germline, CDR1 is SNHLY and CDR2 is FYNNEI. The CDR3 is CASRGTGIAKNIQYF. As DNA, the CDR3 is TGTGCCAGCAGGGGGACAGGGATAGCCAAAAACATTCAGTACTTC. The variable domain in full, completed from reference TRBV2 and TRBJ2-4, reads EPEVTQTPSHQVTQMGQEVILRCVPISNHLYFYWYRQILGQKVEFLVSFYNNEISEKSEIFDDQFSVERPDGSNFTLKIRSTKLEDSAMYFCASRGTGIAKNIQYFGAGTRLSVL.

The CDR3 loop reads CASSFRVGGYGYTF. In nucleotides, the CDR3 is TGCGCCAGCAGCTTCAGGGTCGGTGGCTATGGCTACACCTTC. The gene calls are TRBV5-1 and TRBJ1-2, with D maybe TRBD1 (5 bases). Between the trimmed V and J ends, which lost 2 bases and 4 bases, there was a span of 12 bases. The germline CDR1 and CDR2 sequences are SGHRS and YFSETQ. This CDR3 contains 14 residues.

This chain links TRBV5-4 with TRBJ2-5; tentatively, D is TRBD2 (7 bases). V lost 4 bases and J 5 bases, leaving 15 bases between the germline ends. CDR1 SGHNT and CDR2 YYREEE come from the germline V gene (reference sequence). The CDR3 spans 14 residues. The CDR3 coding sequence is TGTGCCAGCAGCCCGAGGGGGGAGGGGGAGACCCAGTACTTC. It codes for CASSPRGEGETQYF.

V and J are TRBV11-2 and TRBJ2-5, with 10 bases that match TRBD2. The V gene's germline CDR1 is SGHAT and CDR2 FQNNGV. V lost 5 bases, J lost 0 bases, and 15 bases stayed unmatched. The CDR3 runs to 19 residues. The CDR3 nucleotides read TGTGCCAGCAGCCCATGGGGGTTAACTAGCGGGGCCTACCAAGAGACCCAGTACTTC. It encodes CASSPWGLTSGAYQETQYF. Full variable domain (remainder filled in from reference TRBV11-2 and TRBJ2-5): EAGVAQSPRYKIIEKRQSVAFWCNPISGHATLYWYQQILGQGPKLLIQFQNNGVVDDSQLPKDRFSAERLKGVDSTLKIQPAKLEDSAVYLCASSPWGLTSGAYQETQYFGPGTRLLVL.

The genes are TRBV5-1 and TRBJ1-1; the D gene is possibly TRBD1 (5 bases). V lost 1 base to trimming and J lost 3 bases, with 22 bases between them. Per germline, CDR1 SGHRS and CDR2 YFSETQ. The CDR3 totals 18 residues. DNA for the CDR3: TGCGCCAGCAGCTTGAGGCAAAGCTCGGGCCTGGGGCACACTGAAGCTTTCTTT. It yields the protein CASSLRQSSGLGHTEAFF.

This chain connects TRBV5-4 to TRBJ1-1, with a weak D call TRBD1 (6 bases). Germline V gives CDR1 SGHNT, CDR2 YYREEE (reference sequence). This CDR3 contains 13 residues. V shed 2 bases and J shed 12 bases, with 17 bases lying between them. The CDR3 protein is CASSLTGSGRTFF. CDR3 nucleotides: TGTGCCAGCAGCTTAACAGGGTCGGGTCGGACTTTCTTT. Using reference TRBV5-4 and TRBJ1-1 for the parts outside the CDR3, the full variable domain is ETGVTQSPTHLIKTRGQQVTLRCSSQSGHNTVSWYQQALGQGPQFIFQYYREEENGRGNFPPRFSGLQFPNYSSELNVNALELDDSALYLCASSLTGSGRTFFGQGTRLTVV.